The 29 T cell receptor beta chains reported below all come from one sample, sequenced in a study of molecular identifiers for immune sequencing clone quantification. TCRdb re-derived calls from the PCR reads in MiXCR, one entry per CDR3 protein. The table lists hundreds of thousands of distinct CDR3 sequences, 20% of them singletons, with 0.85% in the top ten. The sample consisted of naive CD8+ T cells from blood, with Jurkat cell RNA spiked in. Subset described: FACS-sorted CD8+CD4-CCR7+CD45RA+ naive T cells. Receptor source: a human donor in good health. Some libraries in this study had Jurkat cell RNA spiked in.

At least ten counts were recorded for this clonotype. The chain has TRBV15 and TRBJ2-6, with 8 bases fitting TRBD1. V lost 3 bases to trimming and J lost 1 base; unmatched junction nucleotides: 5. In germline, CDR1 is LNHNV, CDR2 YYDKDF (reference sequence). This CDR3 has 17 residues. CDR3: CATSSDRGQSGANVLTF. CDR3 nucleotide sequence: TGTGCCACCAGCAGCGACAGGGGCCAATCTGGGGCCAACGTCCTGACTTTC.

There are many counts of this clonotype. The chain couples TRBV5-1 to TRBJ2-5; D remains ambiguous. CDR1 and CDR2 from the germline V gene are SGHRS and YFSETQ. V dropped 4 bases and J dropped 2 bases, with 12 bases sitting between them. The CDR3 sequence is 14 residues long. The CDR3, as DNA: TGCGCCAGCAGCGTGGGCTTCGGACAAGAGACCCAGTACTTC. Its protein is CASSVGFGQETQYF.

About this clonotype: A much larger clone differs by one base, so this may be a read error. This chain uses TRBV5-6 with TRBJ1-1, with D perhaps TRBD1 (6 bases). Per germline, CDR1 SGHDT and CDR2 YYEEEE. CDR3 length equals 17 residues. The DNA of the CDR3 is TGTGTCAGCAGCTTGGCAGGCCACCTGGGGCAGGGGTTTGAAGCTTTCTTT. This sequence encodes CVSSLAGHLGQGFEAFF.

This clonotype showed up just a few times. The chain employs TRBV6-2 or TRBV6-3 and TRBJ2-5; 7 bases fit TRBD1. Trimming took 5 bases from V and 5 from J; bases not matched to a gene: 11. The CDR3 runs to 15 residues. The germline V gene encodes CDR1 MNHEY and CDR2 SVGEGT. The CDR3 nucleotides read TGTGCCAGCAGTCCCTGGGACAGTTCGTTGGAGACCCAGTACTTC. Its translation: CASSPWDSSLETQYF.

This clonotype was picked up many times. This clone may be a read error of a much larger clone one base away. The V and J genes are TRBV6-5 and TRBJ1-1; 7 bases align to TRBD1. CDR1 is MNHEY, CDR2 SVGAGI, per germline. V lost 2 bases to trimming and J lost 0 bases; unmatched junction nucleotides: 0. The CDR3 sequence is 14 residues long. CDR3 residues: CASSYQGVNTEAFF. The CDR3 DNA is TGTGCCAGCAGTTACCAGGGGGTGAACACTGAAGCTTTCTTT.

This clonotype showed up many times. The chain recombines TRBV21-1 with TRBJ1-1. TRBV21-1 is marked as a pseudogene. The CDR3 loop spans 14 amino acids. The CDR3 sequence: CASSKAVVNTEAFF. Here the CDR3 DNA reads TGTGCCAGCAGCAAAGCGGTAGTGAACACTGAAGCTTTCTTT.

This clonotype was seen repeatedly, ten times or more. The V gene is TRBV12-3 or TRBV12-4, the J gene TRBJ1-1, with D maybe TRBD1 (5 bases). CDR3 length equals 12 residues. The germline V and J ends were trimmed by 8 bases and 3 bases, with 10 bases remaining between them. In DNA, the CDR3 is TGTGCCAGCTTCAGGGTGGACACTGAAGCTTTCTTT. It yields the protein CASFRVDTEAFF.

This clonotype has a count of ten or more. The gene calls are TRBV9 and TRBJ2-3, with 8 bases identical to TRBD2. Germline loops: CDR1 SGDLS, CDR2 YYNGEE. There are 15 residues in the CDR3. The V and J ends lost 1 base and 4 bases, in that order; junction bases with no gene match: 5. The CDR3 bases are TGTGCCAGCAGCGTAAGCCTAGCGGGTCCAGATACGCAGTATTTT. This codes for CASSVSLAGPDTQYF. Full variable domain (remainder filled in from reference TRBV9 and TRBJ2-3): DSGVTQTPKHLITATGQRVTLRCSPRSGDLSVYWYQQSLDQGLQFLIQYYNGEERAKGNILERFSAQQFPDLHSELNLSSLELGDSALYFCASSVSLAGPDTQYFGPGTRLTVL.

The sample holds many counts of this clonotype. In DNA form, the CDR3 reads TGTGCCAGCAGTTACCCGGGACTCACTGAAGCTTTCTTT. Amino acid sequence: CASSYPGLTEAFF. This chain links TRBV6-2 or TRBV6-3 with TRBJ1-1; D is perhaps TRBD1 (5 bases). The CDR3 loop spans 13 amino acids. The V and J ends lost 2 bases and 4 bases respectively, with 8 bases between them. Germline CDR1 and CDR2: MNHEY and SVGEGT.

This clonotype turned up a few times. This chain connects TRBV6-2 or TRBV6-3 to TRBJ2-2, with TRBD2 matching 9 bases. The CDR3 totals 19 residues. V gave up 0 bases and J gave up 3 bases; unmatched junction bases: 11. Germline CDR1 reads MNHEY; CDR2 reads SVGEGT. CDR3 coding DNA: TGTGCCAGCAGTTACTCAACCGTGGGGCTAGCGGGGTACACCGGGGAGCTGTTTTTT. It codes for CASSYSTVGLAGYTGELFF.

A remark on this clonotype: A much larger clonotype is one base distant, so this may be a read error. The V gene is TRBV6-5, the J gene TRBJ1-6; 8 nucleotides agree with TRBD1. The CDR3 spans 15 residues. V dropped 2 bases and J dropped 7; count of bases not matched to a gene: 4. Germline CDR1 is MNHEY and CDR2 is SVGAGI. The CDR3 nucleotides are TGTGCCAGCAGTTACGAACAGGGGGGAAATTCACCCCTCCACTTT. As protein: CASSYEQGGNSPLHF.

This clonotype was found a few times. The genes are TRBV11-2 and TRBJ2-1; TRBD2 matches at 12 bases. The CDR3 runs 13 residues. With 5 bases clipped from V and 9 bases from J, the junction kept 2 bases outside the gene matches. Germline V gives CDR1 SGHAT, CDR2 FQNNGV. CDR3 protein: CASSRTSGTEQFF. DNA of the CDR3: TGTGCCAGCAGCCGGACTAGCGGGACTGAGCAGTTCTTC.

This clonotype was counted many times. This sequence joins TRBV29-1 and TRBJ1-3, with D hard to call. Between the trimmed V and J ends, which lost 8 bases and 3 bases, there was a span of 8 bases. The CDR3 is made up of 11 amino acids. Germline CDR1 reads SQVTM; CDR2 reads ANQGSEA. This CDR3 is CSPLVGNTIYF. The CDR3 bases are TGCAGCCCTCTAGTTGGAAACACCATATATTTT.

Turning to this clonotype: Being one base from a much bigger clone, this may be a read error. The conserved phenylalanine or tryptophan is not found at the CDR3 terminus, so this likely reflects a read error. The chain joins TRBV12-3 or TRBV12-4 to TRBJ1-3, with D unclear. Between the trimmed V and J ends, which lost 6 bases and 0 bases, there was a span of 6 bases. This CDR3 has 13 amino acids. CDR3 in amino acids: CASRTVSGNTIYS. Here the CDR3 DNA reads TGTGCCAGCAGAACAGTCTCTGGAAACACCATATATTCT.

This clonotype was recorded many times. J is TRBJ2-7 and V is TRBV20-1, with 10 nucleotides matching TRBD2. Germline lookup yields CDR1 DFQATT and CDR2 SNEGSKA (reference sequence). V was pared by 0 bases and J by 3 bases, with 2 bases of the junction left unmatched. The CDR3 runs to 14 residues. The CDR3 region has the DNA TGCAGTGCTAGAGATTGGACTAGCGGCTACGAGCAGTACTTC. It yields the protein CSARDWTSGYEQYF.

This chain uses TRBV4-3 with TRBJ2-3, with 9 bases aligning to TRBD2. The V gene's germline CDR1 is LGHNA and CDR2 YSLEER. Losses at the gene ends were 0 bases for V and 3 bases for J; bases not matched to a gene: 13. CDR3 length: 19 amino acids. Written as DNA, the CDR3 is TGCGCCAGCAGCCAAGACGCCCCTCGTAGCGGGAGTTTAACAGATACGCAGTATTTT. Its protein product is CASSQDAPRSGSLTDTQYF.

This clonotype was picked up many times. The genes are TRBV7-9 and TRBJ1-5, with a tentative D call TRBD1 (5 bases). Trimming left V 1 base short and J 8 bases short, with 9 bases between. Per germline, CDR1 SEHNR and CDR2 FQNEAQ (reference sequence). The CDR3 covers 13 residues. The CDR3 region is CASSLGGSEPQHF. CDR3 coding DNA: TGTGCCAGCAGCTTAGGGGGCTCAGAGCCCCAGCATTTT. Supplemented by reference TRBV7-9 and TRBJ1-5, the full variable domain reads DTGVSQNPRHKITKRGQNVTFRCDPISEHNRLYWYRQTLGQGPEFLTYFQNEAQLEKSRLLSDRFSAERPKGSFSTLEIQRTEQGDSAMYLCASSLGGSEPQHFGDGTRLSIL.

This clonotype was seen repeatedly, ten times or more. The genes are TRBV4-3 and TRBJ2-1; the D call may be TRBD1 or TRBD2 (5 bases each). CDR1 is LGHNA, CDR2 YSLEER, per germline. The CDR3 totals 17 residues. The germline V and J ends were trimmed by 0 bases and 0 bases, with 12 bases remaining between them. DNA of the CDR3: TGCGCCAGCAGCCAAGAGTTATGGGGGAGCTCCTACAATGAGCAGTTCTTC. Residues: CASSQELWGSSYNEQFF.

V and J are TRBV12-3 or TRBV12-4 and TRBJ2-3; 8 bases agree with TRBD2. Trimming took 5 bases from V and 5 from J; bases not matched to a gene: 6. The CDR3 contains 14 residues. Here the CDR3 reads CASSIGLAGDTQYF. DNA of the CDR3: TGTGCCAGCAGTATCGGACTAGCAGGAGATACGCAGTATTTT.

This clonotype was detected ten times or more. V and J are TRBV25-1 and TRBJ1-3; no clear D. V was trimmed by 8 bases and J by 2 bases, leaving 4 bases between them. CDR3 length: 11 amino acids. Germline V gives CDR1 MGHDK, CDR2 SYGVNS. CDR3 loop: CASAAGNTIYF. As DNA, the CDR3 is TGTGCCAGCGCTGCTGGAAACACCATATATTTT.

As concerns this clonotype: A much larger clone lies a single base off, so this may be a read error. In DNA form, the CDR3 reads TGTGCCAGCAGTTGCGTGACTAGCGCCGGGGAGCTGTTTTTT. It encodes CASSCVTSAGELFF. The chain combines TRBV6-2 or TRBV6-3 with TRBJ2-2, with 8 positions matching TRBD2. V dropped 4 bases and J dropped 6; count of bases not matched to a gene: 4. Germline values: CDR1 MNHEY, CDR2 SVGEGT. The CDR3 spans 14 residues.

This clonotype appeared a few times. V gene TRBV5-1 combines with J gene TRBJ1-1; D is possibly TRBD1 (5 bases). With 4 bases removed from V and 3 bases from J, the gap between germline ends came to 19 bases. The CDR3 runs 16 residues. Germline V gene sequence: CDR1 SGHRS, CDR2 YFSETQ. The CDR3 loop reads CASSPWGGQGDTEAFF. CDR3 sequence (DNA): TGCGCCAGCAGCCCCTGGGGTGGGCAGGGTGACACTGAAGCTTTCTTT.

The chain links TRBV4-3 to TRBJ2-7; 9 bases align to TRBD1. The CDR3 is 18 amino acids. The V gene end was trimmed by 0 bases and the J gene end by 4 bases; junction bases not matched to a gene: 13. Looked up from germline, CDR1 is LGHNA and CDR2 is YSLEER. The CDR3 here is CASSQDWSAGTGSYEQYF. In DNA form, the CDR3 reads TGCGCCAGCAGCCAAGATTGGAGCGCCGGGACAGGGTCGTACGAGCAGTACTTC.

The V call is TRBV29-1, the J call TRBJ2-7, with no clear D. This CDR3 is built from 15 residues. Germline assignment: CDR1 SQVTM and CDR2 ANQGSEA. The V end was cut by 0 bases, the J end by 2 bases, with 14 bases between. The CDR3 nucleotides read TGCAGCGTTGAAGATCGCAACTATCCGCCCTACGAGCAGTACTTC. Its protein product is CSVEDRNYPPYEQYF.

This clonotype was seen only a few times. The V gene is TRBV12-3 or TRBV12-4, the J gene TRBJ2-7, with TRBD1 identical over 10 bases. This CDR3 contains 15 residues. J was trimmed by 4 bases and V by 6 bases; bases with no gene match: 9. This CDR3 is CASSSPGQGMYEQYF. The CDR3 DNA reads as TGTGCCAGCAGCTCCCCGGGACAGGGGATGTACGAGCAGTACTTC.

This clonotype was found many times. The chain links TRBV19 to TRBJ2-2; TRBD1 matches at 10 bases. Germline CDR1 reads LNHDA; CDR2 reads SQIVND (reference sequence). Trimming at V came to 3 bases and at J to 3 bases, leaving 4 bases not matched to a gene. The CDR3 spans 16 residues. The CDR3 DNA reads as TGTGCCAGTAGTATGACAGGGGGCCGAGACACCGGGGAGCTGTTTTTT. This sequence encodes CASSMTGGRDTGELFF.

Notes on this clonotype: A read error is possible here, since a much larger clone lies one base away. The chain joins TRBV5-3 to TRBJ2-7, with D tentatively TRBD1 (6 bases). TRBV5-3 is an open reading frame whose function is uncertain. The CDR3 loop spans 12 amino acids. The CDR3 loop is CASSLGAMGQHF. CDR3 sequence (DNA): TGTGCCAGCAGCTTGGGGGCGATGGGGCAGCACTTC.

On this clonotype itself: A much larger clone lies one base from this, so it may be a read error. The chain couples TRBV20-1 to TRBJ1-2; D remains ambiguous. Germline CDR1 DFQATT, CDR2 SNEGSKA (reference sequence). V was clipped by 0 bases and J by 1 base, with 12 bases between them. The CDR3 extends over 15 amino acids. The DNA for the CDR3 is TGCAGTGCTAGAGATCCCCTCGCCGGTAACTATGGCTACACCTTC. This codes for CSARDPLAGNYGYTF.

This chain joins TRBV7-9 and TRBJ2-1; 11 nucleotides match TRBD2. V lost 5 bases and J lost 2; bases outside the gene matches: 8. The CDR3 extends over 17 amino acids. Germline CDR1 SEHNR, CDR2 FQNEAQ (reference sequence). CDR3 nucleotide sequence: TGTGCCAGCAGCGCTATAACTAGCGGGAGTACCTACAATGAGCAGTTCTTC. Translated: CASSAITSGSTYNEQFF.